The T cell receptor (beta chain) described here comes from a study of low-dose radiotherapy and immunotherapy resistance in tumors. Across the study: Every 2 weeks, cohort 1 got 0.5 Gy, reaching 6.5 Gy to the planning target volume.

Time point noted: before trial treatment. Treatment of the donors consisted of nivolumab and ipilimumab (plus aspirin, low-dose cyclophosphamide and low-dose radiotherapy). Enrollment required an advanced solid tumor negative for tumor-infiltrating lymphocytes. V was pared by 5 bases and J by 4 bases, with 8 bases between. Germline V gene sequence: CDR1 MNHEY, CDR2 SMNVEV (reference sequence). The length of the CDR3 is 12 residues. Covering alpha and beta chains, TRAV- and TRBV-specific primers were used for the first-strand cDNA. The TCRs were subjected to amplification over around 18 PCR cycles employing a constant-region primer in conjunction with a V-primer adapter. Via MiXCR, TCRdb re-called the reads, giving one row per CDR3 protein. The sample has under 90,000 distinct CDR3 sequences, 18% seen once. Many counts were recorded for this clonotype.

The specimen was PBMCs, collected before treatment. The sequence derives from a male donor with prostate cancer. This chain connects TRBV27 to TRBJ1-1; D is unresolved. CDR3 sequence: CASSRWGTEAFF. The DNA for the CDR3 is TGTGCCAGCAGTCGGTGGGGCACTGAAGCTTTCTTT.